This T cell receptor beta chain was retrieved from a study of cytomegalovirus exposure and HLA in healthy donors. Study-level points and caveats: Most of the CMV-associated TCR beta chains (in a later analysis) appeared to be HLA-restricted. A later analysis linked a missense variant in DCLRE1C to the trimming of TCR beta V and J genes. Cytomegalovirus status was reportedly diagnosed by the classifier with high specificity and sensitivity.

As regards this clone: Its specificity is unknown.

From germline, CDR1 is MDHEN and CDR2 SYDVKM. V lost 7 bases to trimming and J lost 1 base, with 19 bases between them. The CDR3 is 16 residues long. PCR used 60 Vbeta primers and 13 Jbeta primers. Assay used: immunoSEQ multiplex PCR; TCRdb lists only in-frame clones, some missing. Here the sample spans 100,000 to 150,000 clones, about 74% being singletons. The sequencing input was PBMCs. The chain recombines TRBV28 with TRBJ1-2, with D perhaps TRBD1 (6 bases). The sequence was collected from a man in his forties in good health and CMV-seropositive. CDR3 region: CASTLGGARGNYGYTF. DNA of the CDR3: TGTGCCAGCACCTTAGGGGGGGCGCGGGGTAACTATGGCTACACCTTC.